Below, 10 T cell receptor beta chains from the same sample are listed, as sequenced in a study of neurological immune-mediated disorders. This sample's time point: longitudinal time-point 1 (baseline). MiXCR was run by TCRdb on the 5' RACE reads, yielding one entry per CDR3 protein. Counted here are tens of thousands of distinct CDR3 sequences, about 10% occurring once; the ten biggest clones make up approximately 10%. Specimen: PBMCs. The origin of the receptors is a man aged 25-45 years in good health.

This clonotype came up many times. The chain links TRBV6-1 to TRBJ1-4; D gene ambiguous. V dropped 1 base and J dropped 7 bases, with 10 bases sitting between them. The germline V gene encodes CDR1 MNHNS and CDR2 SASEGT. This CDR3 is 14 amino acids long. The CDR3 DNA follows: TGTGCCAGCAGTGAAGTACGTGCGGCTGAAAAACTGTTTTTT. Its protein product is CASSEVRAAEKLFF.

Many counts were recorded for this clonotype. DNA of the CDR3: TGTGCCAGCAGTGGTCAGGCGGGCACCGGGGAGCTGTTTTTT. This codes for CASSGQAGTGELFF. This chain links TRBV6-1 with TRBJ2-2; D might be TRBD2 (5 bases). In germline, CDR1 is MNHNS, CDR2 SASEGT. Trimming stripped 4 bases from V and 4 bases from J, with 10 bases between. This CDR3 has 14 amino acids.

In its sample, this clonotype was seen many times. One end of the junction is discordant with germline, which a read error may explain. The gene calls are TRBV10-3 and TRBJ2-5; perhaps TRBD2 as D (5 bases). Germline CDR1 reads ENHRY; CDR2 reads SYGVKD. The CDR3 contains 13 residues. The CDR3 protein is CAINEGIQETQYF. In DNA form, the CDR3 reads TGTGCCATCAATGAGGGAATCCAAGAGACCCAGTACTTC.

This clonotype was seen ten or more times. The CDR3 spells CSARTQETQYF. CDR3 nucleotide sequence: TGCAGTGCTAGGACTCAAGAGACCCAGTACTTC. V and J are TRBV20-1 and TRBJ2-5; D remains unclear. Germline values: CDR1 DFQATT, CDR2 SNEGSKA (reference sequence). The V end lost 3 bases, the J end lost 2 bases, and 4 bases lay between the germline ends. The CDR3 length is 11 residues.

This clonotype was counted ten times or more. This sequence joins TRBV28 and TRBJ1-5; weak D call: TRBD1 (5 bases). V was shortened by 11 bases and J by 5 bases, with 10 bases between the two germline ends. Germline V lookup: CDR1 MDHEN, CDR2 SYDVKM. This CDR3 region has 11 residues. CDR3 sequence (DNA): TGTGCCTCGGGGACCCATCAGCCCCAGCATTTT. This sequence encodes CASGTHQPQHF.

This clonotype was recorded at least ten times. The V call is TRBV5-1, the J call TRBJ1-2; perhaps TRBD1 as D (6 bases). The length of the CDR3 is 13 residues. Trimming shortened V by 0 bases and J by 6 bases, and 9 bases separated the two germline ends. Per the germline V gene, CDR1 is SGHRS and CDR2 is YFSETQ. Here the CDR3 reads CASSLEGVDGYTF. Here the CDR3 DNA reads TGCGCCAGCAGCTTGGAGGGGGTGGATGGCTACACCTTC.

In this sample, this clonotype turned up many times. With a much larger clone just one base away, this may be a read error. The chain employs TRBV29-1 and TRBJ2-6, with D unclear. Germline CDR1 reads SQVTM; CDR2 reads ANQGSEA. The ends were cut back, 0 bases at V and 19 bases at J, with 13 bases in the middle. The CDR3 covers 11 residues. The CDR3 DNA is TGCAGCGTTGAAGATCACGGCAAAGTCACTTTC. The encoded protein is CSVEDHGKVTF.

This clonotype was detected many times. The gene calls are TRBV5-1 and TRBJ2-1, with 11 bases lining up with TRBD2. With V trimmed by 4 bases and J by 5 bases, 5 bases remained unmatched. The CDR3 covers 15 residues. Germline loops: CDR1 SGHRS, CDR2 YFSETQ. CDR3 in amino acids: CASSPGLAVNNEQFF. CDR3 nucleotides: TGCGCCAGCAGCCCGGGACTAGCGGTAAACAATGAGCAGTTCTTC. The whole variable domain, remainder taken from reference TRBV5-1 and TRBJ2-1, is KAGVTQTPRYLIKTRGQQVTLSCSPISGHRSVSWYQQTPGQGLQFLFEYFSETQRNKGNFPGRFSGRQFSNSRSEMNVSTLELGDSALYLCASSPGLAVNNEQFFGPGTRLTVL.

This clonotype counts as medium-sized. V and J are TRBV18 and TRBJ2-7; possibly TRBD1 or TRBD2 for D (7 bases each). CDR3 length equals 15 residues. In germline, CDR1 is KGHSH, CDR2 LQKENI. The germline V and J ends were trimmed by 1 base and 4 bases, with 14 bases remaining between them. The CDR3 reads CASSPQAGGEYEQYF. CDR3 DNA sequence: TGTGCCAGCTCACCACAAGCAGGGGGGGAATACGAGCAGTACTTC.

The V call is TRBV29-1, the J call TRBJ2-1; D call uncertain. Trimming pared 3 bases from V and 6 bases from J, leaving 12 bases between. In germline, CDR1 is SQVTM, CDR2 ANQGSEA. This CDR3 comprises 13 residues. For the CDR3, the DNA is TGCAGCGTTGACTTGGCCAGTACCAATGAGCAGTTCTTC. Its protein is CSVDLASTNEQFF.